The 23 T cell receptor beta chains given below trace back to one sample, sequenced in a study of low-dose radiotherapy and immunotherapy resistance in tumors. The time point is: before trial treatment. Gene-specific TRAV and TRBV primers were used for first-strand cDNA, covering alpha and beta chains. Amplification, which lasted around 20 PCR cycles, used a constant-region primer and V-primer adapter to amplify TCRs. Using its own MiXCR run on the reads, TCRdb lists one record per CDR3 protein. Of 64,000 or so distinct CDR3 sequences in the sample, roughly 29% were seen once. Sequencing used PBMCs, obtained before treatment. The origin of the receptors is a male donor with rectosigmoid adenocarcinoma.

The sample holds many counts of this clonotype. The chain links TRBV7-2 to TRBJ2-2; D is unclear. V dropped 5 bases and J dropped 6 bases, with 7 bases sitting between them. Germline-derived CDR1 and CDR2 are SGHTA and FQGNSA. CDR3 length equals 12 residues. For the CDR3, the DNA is TGTGCCAGCAGCCCCTACGCCGGGGAGCTGTTTTTT. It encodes CASSPYAGELFF.

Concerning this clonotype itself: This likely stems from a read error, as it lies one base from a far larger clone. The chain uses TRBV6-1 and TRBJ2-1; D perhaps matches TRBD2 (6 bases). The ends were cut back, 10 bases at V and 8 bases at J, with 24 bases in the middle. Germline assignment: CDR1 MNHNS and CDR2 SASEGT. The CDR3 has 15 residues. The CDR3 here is CAIGGRSLVDDEQFF. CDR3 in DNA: TGTGCCATCGGGGGTCGGTCGCTAGTGGACGATGAGCAGTTCTTC.

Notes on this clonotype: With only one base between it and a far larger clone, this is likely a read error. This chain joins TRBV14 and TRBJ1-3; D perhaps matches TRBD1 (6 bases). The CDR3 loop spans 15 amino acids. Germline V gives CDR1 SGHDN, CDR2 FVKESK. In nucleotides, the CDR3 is TGTGCCAGCAGCCATGATGGACAGTCTGGAAACACCATATTTTTT. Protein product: CASSHDGQSGNTIFF.

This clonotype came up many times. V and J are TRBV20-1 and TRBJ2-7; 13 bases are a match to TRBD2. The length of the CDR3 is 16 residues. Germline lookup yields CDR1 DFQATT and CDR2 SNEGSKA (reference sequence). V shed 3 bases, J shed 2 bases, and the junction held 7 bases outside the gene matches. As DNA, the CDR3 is TGCAGTGCTAGGGGGACTAGCGGGGTAACGACCTACGAGCAGTACTTC. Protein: CSARGTSGVTTYEQYF.

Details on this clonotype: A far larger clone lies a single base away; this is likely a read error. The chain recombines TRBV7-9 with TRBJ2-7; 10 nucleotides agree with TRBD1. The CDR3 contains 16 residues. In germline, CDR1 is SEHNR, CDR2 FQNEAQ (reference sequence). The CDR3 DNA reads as TGTGCCAGCAGCTTATCACCCCGGGACAGGGGTTACGAGCAGTGCTTC. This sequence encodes CASSLSPRDRGYEQCF.

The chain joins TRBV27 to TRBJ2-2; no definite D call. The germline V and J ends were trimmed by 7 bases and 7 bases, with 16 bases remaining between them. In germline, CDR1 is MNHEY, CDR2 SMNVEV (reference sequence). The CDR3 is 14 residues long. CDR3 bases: TGTGCCAGCACGGACCTTTACCGACGCGGGGAGCTGTTTTTT. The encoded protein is CASTDLYRRGELFF.

CDR3 in amino acids: CASRTGTGATGELFF. The CDR3 DNA reads as TGTGCCAGCAGAACCGGGACAGGGGCCACCGGGGAGCTGTTTTTT. The chain uses TRBV28 and TRBJ2-2; 10 bases line up with TRBD1. Germline loops: CDR1 MDHEN, CDR2 SYDVKM. The CDR3 runs to 15 residues. V lost 6 bases to trimming and J lost 4 bases; unmatched junction nucleotides: 5.

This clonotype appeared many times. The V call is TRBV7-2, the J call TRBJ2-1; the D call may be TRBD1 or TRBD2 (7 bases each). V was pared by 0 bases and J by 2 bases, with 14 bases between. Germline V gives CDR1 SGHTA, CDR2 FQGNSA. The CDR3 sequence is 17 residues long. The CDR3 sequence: CASSLAQGGSPYNEQFF. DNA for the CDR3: TGTGCCAGCAGCTTAGCGCAGGGGGGGTCTCCCTACAATGAGCAGTTCTTC.

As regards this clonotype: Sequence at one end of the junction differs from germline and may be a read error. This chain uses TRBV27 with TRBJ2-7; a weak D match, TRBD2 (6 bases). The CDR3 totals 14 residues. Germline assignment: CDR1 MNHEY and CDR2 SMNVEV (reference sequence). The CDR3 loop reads CACSRAGGTHEQYF. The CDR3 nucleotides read TGTGCCTGCAGCCGAGCCGGGGGTACCCACGAGCAGTACTTC.

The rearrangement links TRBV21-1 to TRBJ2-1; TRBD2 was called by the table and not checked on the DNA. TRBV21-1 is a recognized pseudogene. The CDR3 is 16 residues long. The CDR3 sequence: CASSKATSGSYNEQFF. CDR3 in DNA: TGTGCCAGCAGCAAAGCCACTAGCGGCTCCTACAATGAGCAGTTCTTC.

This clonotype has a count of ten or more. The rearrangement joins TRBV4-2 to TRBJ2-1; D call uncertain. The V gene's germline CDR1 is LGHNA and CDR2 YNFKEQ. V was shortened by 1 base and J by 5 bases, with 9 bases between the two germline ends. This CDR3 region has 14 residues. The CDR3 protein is CASSQGGWDNEQFF. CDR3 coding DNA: TGTGCCAGCAGCCAAGGTGGGTGGGACAATGAGCAGTTCTTC.

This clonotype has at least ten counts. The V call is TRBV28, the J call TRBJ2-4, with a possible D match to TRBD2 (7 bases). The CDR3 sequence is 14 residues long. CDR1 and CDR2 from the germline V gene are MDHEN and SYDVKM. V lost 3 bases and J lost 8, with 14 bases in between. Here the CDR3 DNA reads TGTGCCAGCAGTTTTGGGGGGGCGAGGGACATTCAGTACTTC. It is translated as CASSFGGARDIQYF.

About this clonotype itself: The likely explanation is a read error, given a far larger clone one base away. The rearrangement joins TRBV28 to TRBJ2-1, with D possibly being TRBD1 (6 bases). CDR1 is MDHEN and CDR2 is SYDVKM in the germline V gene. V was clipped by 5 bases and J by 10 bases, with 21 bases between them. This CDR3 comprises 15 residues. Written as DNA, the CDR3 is TGTGCCAGCAGTCATGCAGGGGCTAGTCCCTACGAGCAGTTCTTC. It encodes CASSHAGASPYEQFF. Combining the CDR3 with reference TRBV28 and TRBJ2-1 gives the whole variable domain DVKVTQSSRYLVKRTGEKVFLECVQDMDHENMFWYRQDPGLGLRLIYFSYDVKMKEKGDIPEGYSVSREKKERFSLILESASTNQTSMYLCASSHAGASPYEQFFGPGTRLTVL.

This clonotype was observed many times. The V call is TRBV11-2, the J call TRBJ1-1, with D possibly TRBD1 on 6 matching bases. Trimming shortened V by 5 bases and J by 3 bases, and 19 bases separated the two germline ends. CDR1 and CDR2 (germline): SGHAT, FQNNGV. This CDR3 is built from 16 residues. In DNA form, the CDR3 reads TGTGCCAGCAGCCACGACAGGTCCAGGAGAGACACTGAAGCTTTCTTT. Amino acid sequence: CASSHDRSRRDTEAFF.

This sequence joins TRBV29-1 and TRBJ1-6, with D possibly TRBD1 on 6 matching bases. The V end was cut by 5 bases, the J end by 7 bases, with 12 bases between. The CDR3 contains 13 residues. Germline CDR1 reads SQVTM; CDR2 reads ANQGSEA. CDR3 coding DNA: TGCAGCGTTCAGCGGACAGACAATTCACCCCTCCACTTT. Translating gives CSVQRTDNSPLHF.

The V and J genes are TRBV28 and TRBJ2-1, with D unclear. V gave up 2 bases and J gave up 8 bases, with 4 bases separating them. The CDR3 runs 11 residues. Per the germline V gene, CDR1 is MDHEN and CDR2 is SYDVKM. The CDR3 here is CASSLIHEQFF. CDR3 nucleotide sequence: TGTGCCAGCAGTTTAATCCATGAGCAGTTCTTC.

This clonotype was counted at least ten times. CDR3 residues: CATSEPHQPQHF. The CDR3 bases are TGTGCCACCAGTGAGCCGCATCAGCCCCAGCATTTT. The gene calls are TRBV24-1 and TRBJ1-5; D is unclear. This CDR3 has 12 residues. Germline lookup yields CDR1 KGHDR and CDR2 SFDVKD. With 4 bases removed from V and 5 bases from J, the gap between germline ends came to 5 bases.

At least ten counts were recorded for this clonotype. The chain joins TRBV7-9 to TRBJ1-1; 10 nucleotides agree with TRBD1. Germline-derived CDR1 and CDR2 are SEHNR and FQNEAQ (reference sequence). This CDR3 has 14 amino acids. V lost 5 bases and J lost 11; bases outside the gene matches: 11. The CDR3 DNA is TGTGCCAGCAGCCTTTCCGGGACAGGGGAATCGGCTTTCTTT. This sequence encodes CASSLSGTGESAFF.

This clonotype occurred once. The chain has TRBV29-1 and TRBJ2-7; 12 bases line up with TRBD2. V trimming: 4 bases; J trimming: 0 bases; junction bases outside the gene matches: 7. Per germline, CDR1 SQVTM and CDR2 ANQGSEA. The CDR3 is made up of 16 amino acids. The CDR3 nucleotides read TGCAGCGTTGGACTAGCGGGAGCGAGTTTCTCCTACGAGCAGTACTTC. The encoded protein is CSVGLAGASFSYEQYF.

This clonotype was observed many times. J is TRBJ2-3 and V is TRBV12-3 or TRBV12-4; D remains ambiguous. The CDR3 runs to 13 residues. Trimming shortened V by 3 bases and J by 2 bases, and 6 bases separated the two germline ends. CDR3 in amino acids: CASSLFFTDTQYF. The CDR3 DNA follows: TGTGCCAGCAGTTTGTTCTTCACAGATACGCAGTATTTT.

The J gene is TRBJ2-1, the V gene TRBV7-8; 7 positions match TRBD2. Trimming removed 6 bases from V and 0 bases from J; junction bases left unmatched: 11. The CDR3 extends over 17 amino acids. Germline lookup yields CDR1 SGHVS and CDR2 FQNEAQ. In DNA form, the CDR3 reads TGTGCCAGCAGGGGGGGGGAGTGGCGGAGCTCCTACAATGAGCAGTTCTTC. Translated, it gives CASRGGEWRSSYNEQFF.

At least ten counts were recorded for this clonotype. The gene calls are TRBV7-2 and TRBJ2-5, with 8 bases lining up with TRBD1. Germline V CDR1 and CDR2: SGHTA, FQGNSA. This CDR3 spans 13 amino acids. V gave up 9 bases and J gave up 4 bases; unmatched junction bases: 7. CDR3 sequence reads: CASRDRQGETQYF. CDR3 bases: TGTGCCAGTAGGGACAGGCAGGGAGAGACCCAGTACTTC.

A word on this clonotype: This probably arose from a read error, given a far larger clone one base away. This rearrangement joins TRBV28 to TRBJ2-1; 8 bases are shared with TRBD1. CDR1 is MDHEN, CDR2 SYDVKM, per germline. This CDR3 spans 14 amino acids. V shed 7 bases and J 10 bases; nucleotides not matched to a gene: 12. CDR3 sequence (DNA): TGTGCCAGCATCCGGGACCAGGGGGCAGGAGAGCAGTTCTTC. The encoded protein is CASIRDQGAGEQFF.